The clone carrying this TCR beta chain was recorded a few times. Its antigen remains unknown. The data derive from a study of molecular identifiers for immune sequencing clone quantification. As for the study in general: RNA, taken in replicates from approximately 20,000 or 100,000 naive CD8 cells, was split five ways, with four sequenced. The study's findings and limits: Highly expanded clone sizes could end up underestimated if a barcode were shared by identical TCR molecules.

Each CDR3 protein is one row after TCRdb ran MiXCR on the PCR reads. The sample lists hundreds of thousands of distinct CDR3 sequences; roughly 23% were seen once. Germline lookup yields CDR1 LNHDA and CDR2 SQIVND (reference sequence). This CDR3 has 15 residues. V dropped 3 bases and J dropped 4; count of bases not matched to a gene: 5. The source is a human donor in good health. Some libraries in this study had Jurkat cell RNA spiked in. The sequenced sample was naive CD8+ T cells from blood, with Jurkat cell RNA spiked in. The sample's subset: FACS-sorted CD8+CD4-CCR7+CD45RA+ naive T cells. This rearrangement joins TRBV19 to TRBJ2-1, with TRBD1 identical over 8 bases. CDR3: CASSIMDRAYNEQFF. For the CDR3, the DNA is TGTGCCAGTAGTATTATGGACAGGGCTTACAATGAGCAGTTCTTC.